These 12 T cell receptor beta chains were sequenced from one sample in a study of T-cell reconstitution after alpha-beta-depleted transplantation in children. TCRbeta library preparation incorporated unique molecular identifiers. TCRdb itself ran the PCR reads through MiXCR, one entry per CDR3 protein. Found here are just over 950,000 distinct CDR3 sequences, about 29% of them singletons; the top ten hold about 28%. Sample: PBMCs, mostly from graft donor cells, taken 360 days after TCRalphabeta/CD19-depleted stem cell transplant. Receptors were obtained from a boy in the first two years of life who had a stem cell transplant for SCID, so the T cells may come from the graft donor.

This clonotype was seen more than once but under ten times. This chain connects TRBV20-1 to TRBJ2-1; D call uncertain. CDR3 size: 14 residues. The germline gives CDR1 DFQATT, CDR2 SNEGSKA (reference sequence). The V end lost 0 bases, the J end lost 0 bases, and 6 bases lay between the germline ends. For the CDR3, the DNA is TGCAGTGCTAGAGATCCCCTCTCCTACAATGAGCAGTTCTTC. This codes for CSARDPLSYNEQFF.

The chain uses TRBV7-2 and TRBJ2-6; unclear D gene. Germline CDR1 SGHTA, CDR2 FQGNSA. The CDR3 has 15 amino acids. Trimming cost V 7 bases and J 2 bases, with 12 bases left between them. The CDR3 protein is CASIIRPTGANVLTF. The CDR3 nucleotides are TGTGCCAGCATCATAAGGCCGACTGGGGCCAACGTCCTGACTTTC.

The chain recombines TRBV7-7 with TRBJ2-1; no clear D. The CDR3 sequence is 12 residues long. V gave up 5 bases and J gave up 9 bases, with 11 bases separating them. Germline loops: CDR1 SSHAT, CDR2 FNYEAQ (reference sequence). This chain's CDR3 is CASSPDWAEQFF. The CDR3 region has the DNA TGTGCCAGCAGCCCCGACTGGGCTGAGCAGTTCTTC.

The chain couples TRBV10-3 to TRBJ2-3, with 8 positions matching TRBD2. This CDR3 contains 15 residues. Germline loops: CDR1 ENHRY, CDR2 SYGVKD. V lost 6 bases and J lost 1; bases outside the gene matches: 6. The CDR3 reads CAISRGGRGTDTQYF. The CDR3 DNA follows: TGTGCCATCAGCCGGGGGGGGAGAGGCACAGATACGCAGTATTTT.

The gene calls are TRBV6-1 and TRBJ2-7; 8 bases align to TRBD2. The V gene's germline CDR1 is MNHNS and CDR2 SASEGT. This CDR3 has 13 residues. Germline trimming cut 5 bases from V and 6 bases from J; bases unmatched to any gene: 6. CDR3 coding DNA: TGTGCCAGCAGTCCCACGGGGGGGATCGAGCAGTACTTC. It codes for CASSPTGGIEQYF.

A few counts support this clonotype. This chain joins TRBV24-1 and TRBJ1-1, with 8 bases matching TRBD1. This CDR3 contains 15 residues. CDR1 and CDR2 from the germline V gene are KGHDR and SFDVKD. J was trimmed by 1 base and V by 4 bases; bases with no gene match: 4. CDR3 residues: CATSDTGTGNTEAFF. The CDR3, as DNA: TGTGCCACCAGTGACACCGGGACAGGGAACACTGAAGCTTTCTTT.

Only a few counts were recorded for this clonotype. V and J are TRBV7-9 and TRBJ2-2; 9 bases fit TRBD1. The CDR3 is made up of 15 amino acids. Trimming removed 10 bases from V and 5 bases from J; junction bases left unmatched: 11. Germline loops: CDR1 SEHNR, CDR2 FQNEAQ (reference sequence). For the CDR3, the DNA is TGTGCCACTCGGACAGGGGCGGTCTATACCGGGGAGCTGTTTTTT. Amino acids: CATRTGAVYTGELFF.

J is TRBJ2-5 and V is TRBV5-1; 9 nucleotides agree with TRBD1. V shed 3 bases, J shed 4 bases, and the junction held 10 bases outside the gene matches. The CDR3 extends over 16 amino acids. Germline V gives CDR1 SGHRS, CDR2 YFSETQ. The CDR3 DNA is TGCGCCAGCAGCTCCTTTTCCCGGGACAGGGTAGAGACCCAGTACTTC. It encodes CASSSFSRDRVETQYF.

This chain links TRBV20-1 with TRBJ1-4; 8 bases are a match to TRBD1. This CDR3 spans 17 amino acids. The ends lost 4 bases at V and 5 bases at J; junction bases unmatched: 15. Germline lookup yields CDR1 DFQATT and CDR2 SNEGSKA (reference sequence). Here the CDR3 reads CSATWTGPGALNEKLFF. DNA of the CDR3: TGCAGTGCTACCTGGACAGGGCCTGGCGCGTTGAATGAAAAACTGTTTTTT.

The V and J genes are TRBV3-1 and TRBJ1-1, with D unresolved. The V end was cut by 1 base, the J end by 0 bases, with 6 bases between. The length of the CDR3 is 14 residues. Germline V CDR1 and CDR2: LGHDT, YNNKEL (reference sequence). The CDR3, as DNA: TGTGCCAGCAGCCAAGTGGGATTGAACACTGAAGCTTTCTTT. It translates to CASSQVGLNTEAFF. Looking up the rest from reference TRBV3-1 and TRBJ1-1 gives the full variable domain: DTAVSQTPKYLVTQMGNDKSIKCEQNLGHDTMYWYKQDSKKFLKIMFSYNNKELIINETVPNRFSPKSPDKAHLNLHINSLELGDSAVYFCASSQVGLNTEAFFGQGTRLTVV.

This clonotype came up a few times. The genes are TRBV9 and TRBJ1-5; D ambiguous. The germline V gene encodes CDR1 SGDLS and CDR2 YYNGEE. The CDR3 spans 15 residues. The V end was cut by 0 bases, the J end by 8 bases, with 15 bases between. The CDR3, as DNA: TGTGCCAGCAGCGTAGGATCGTCGTACGGTGAGCCCCAGCATTTT. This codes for CASSVGSSYGEPQHF.

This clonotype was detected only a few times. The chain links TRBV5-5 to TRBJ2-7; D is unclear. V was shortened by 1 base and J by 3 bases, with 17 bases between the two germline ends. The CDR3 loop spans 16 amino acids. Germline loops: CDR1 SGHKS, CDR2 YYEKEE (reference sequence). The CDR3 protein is CASSLYALPPYYEQYF. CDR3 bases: TGTGCCAGCAGCTTGTACGCACTCCCCCCTTACTACGAGCAGTACTTC.